This T cell receptor (beta chain) was observed in a study of T cell changes during pregnancy in multiple sclerosis. V dropped 5 bases and J dropped 6 bases, with 24 bases sitting between them. Per germline, CDR1 MNHEY and CDR2 SMNVEV (reference sequence). The CDR3 totals 17 residues. Repertoires were generated with immunoSEQ multiplex PCR, while TCRdb's copy carries only in-frame clones and drops some. The profile covers tens of thousands of clones, with roughly 89% appearing a single time and 2% to 2.5% taken by the ten largest. This material consisted of peripheral blood, taken in the third trimester of pregnancy. The source of this sequence is a female donor in good health, enrolled as a control in a pregnancy study. The chain has TRBV27 and TRBJ2-3; D possibly corresponds to TRBD2 (5 bases). The CDR3 spells CASSQEPSTQSGDTQYF. Written as DNA, the CDR3 is TGTGCCAGCAGTCAAGAACCTAGCACCCAATCCGGCGATACGCAGTATTTT.